Shown below are 5 T cell receptor beta chains from a single sample sequenced in a study of blood T cells in healthy people across ages. Through a sample-barcoded 5' primer and a J-beta primer mix, a second PCR was run for roughly 7 to 11 cycles. TCRdb processed the 5' RACE reads anew with MiXCR; each CDR3 protein has one entry. The sample includes 1.5 million to 2 million distinct CDR3 sequences, approximately 39% of them seen just once. Sequencing was performed on blood. The receptors here all came from a human donor in good health.

The chain has TRBV20-1 and TRBJ2-7; 10 bases align to TRBD2. This CDR3 is built from 13 residues. V shed 6 bases, J shed 3 bases, and the junction held 5 bases outside the gene matches. The germline V gene encodes CDR1 DFQATT and CDR2 SNEGSKA (reference sequence). In nucleotides, the CDR3 is TGCAGTGCCCGTAGCGGGGGGAACTACGAGCAGTACTTC. It codes for CSARSGGNYEQYF.

The chain recombines TRBV5-1 with TRBJ2-4; D is possibly TRBD2 (7 bases). The DNA end lines up better with TRBJ2-7; the J call may be wrong. This CDR3 region has 14 residues. Germline values: CDR1 SGHRS, CDR2 YFSETQ. The CDR3 loop is CASSLAGGTHEQYF. The DNA for the CDR3 is TGCGCCAGCAGCTTGGCGGGGGGCACCCACGAGCAGTACTTC.

This chain uses TRBV2 with TRBJ2-1; D unclear. The V gene lost 3 bases and the J gene lost 6 bases, with 9 bases spanning the gap. Looked up from germline, CDR1 is SNHLY and CDR2 is FYNNEI. There are 13 residues in the CDR3. Written as DNA, the CDR3 is TGTGCCAGCAGTGACAGTAAACGCAATGAGCAGTTCTTC. This encodes CASSDSKRNEQFF.

The chain carries TRBV9 and TRBJ1-2; D is unresolved. This CDR3 spans 11 amino acids. Trimming pared 0 bases from V and 13 bases from J, leaving 10 bases between. Germline V gene data show CDR1 as SGDLS and CDR2 as YYNGEE. In DNA, the CDR3 is TGTGCCAGCAGCGTAGATACCAGAGTCACCTTC. This translates into CASSVDTRVTF. The full variable domain, rest sourced from reference TRBV9 and TRBJ1-2, is DSGVTQTPKHLITATGQRVTLRCSPRSGDLSVYWYQQSLDQGLQFLIQYYNGEERAKGNILERFSAQQFPDLHSELNLSSLELGDSALYFCASSVDTRVTFGSGTRLTVV.

The chain carries TRBV7-8 and TRBJ2-7, with D hard to call. The germline V gene encodes CDR1 SGHVS and CDR2 FQNEAQ. This CDR3 is built from 15 residues. The V end lost 1 base, the J end lost 3 bases, and 13 bases lay between the germline ends. The CDR3 DNA reads TGTGCCAGCAGCTTAGGGACCTCACCTTTCTACGAGCAGTACTTC. Translation: CASSLGTSPFYEQYF.